This TCR beta chain was documented in a study of cytomegalovirus exposure and HLA in healthy donors. Findings and caveats of the study: Among the most significant clusters, several appeared linked to common viral pathogens in a later analysis.

Concerning this clone: No antigen is known for it.

Primers: 60 Vbeta forward and 13 Jbeta reverse. Libraries were prepared by immunoSEQ multiplex PCR; TCRdb keeps only in-frame clonotypes and omits some of them. The table lists under 200,000 clones, 80% of them singletons. The TCR originated in a man aged 40-50 years in good health and CMV-seropositive. Source material: PBMCs.

The CDR3 bases are TGCGCCAGCAGCCCCACAGGGGGCAATCAGCCCCAGCATTTT. Translated: CASSPTGGNQPQHF. V and J are TRBV5-1 and TRBJ1-5; 7 nucleotides align to TRBD1. CDR3 length: 14 amino acids. Trimming took 4 bases from V and 2 from J; bases not matched to a gene: 3. Germline CDR1 SGHRS, CDR2 YFSETQ.